This entry describes one T cell receptor beta chain. Its antigen remains unidentified. This entry comes from a study of cytomegalovirus exposure and HLA in healthy donors. Libraries were prepared by immunoSEQ multiplex PCR; TCRdb keeps only in-frame clonotypes and omits some of them. The table records hundreds of thousands of clones, 80% to 90% of them present only once. General study points: Most TCR sequences were rare, but some public TCRs occurred in many donors. Clusters of TCRs from the first cohort tended to co-occur in the roughly 120 validation repertoires (as a later analysis found). Confirmation in vitro established that a few CMV-associated chains were specific for CMV antigens.

In germline, CDR1 is MGHRA, CDR2 YSYEKL. V shed 4 bases and J 11 bases; nucleotides not matched to a gene: 13. CDR3 length equals 14 residues. The source of this sequence is a woman under 30 in good health and CMV-seronegative. The sample comprised PBMCs. J is TRBJ2-7 and V is TRBV4-1; 8 bases align to TRBD1. As DNA, the CDR3 is TGCGCCAGCAGCCCGACCCCCTTAGGACAGGGAAAGTACTTC. Translated: CASSPTPLGQGKYF.